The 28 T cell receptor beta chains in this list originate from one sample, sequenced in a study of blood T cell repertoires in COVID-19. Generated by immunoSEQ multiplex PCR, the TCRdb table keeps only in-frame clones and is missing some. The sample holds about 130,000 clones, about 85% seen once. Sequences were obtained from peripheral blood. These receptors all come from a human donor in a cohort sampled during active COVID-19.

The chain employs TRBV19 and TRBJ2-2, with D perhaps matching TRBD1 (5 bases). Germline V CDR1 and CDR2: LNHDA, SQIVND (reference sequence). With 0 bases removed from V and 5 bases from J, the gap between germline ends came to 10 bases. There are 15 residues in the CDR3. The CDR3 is CASSIDGAETGELFF. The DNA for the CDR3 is TGTGCCAGTAGTATAGATGGGGCGGAAACCGGGGAGCTGTTTTTT.

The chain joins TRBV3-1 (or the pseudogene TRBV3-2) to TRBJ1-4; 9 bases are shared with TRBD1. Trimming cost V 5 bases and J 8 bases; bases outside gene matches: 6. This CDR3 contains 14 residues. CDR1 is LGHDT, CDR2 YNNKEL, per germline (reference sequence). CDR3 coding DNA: TGTGCCAGCAGCTACAGGGGGCCGGGGGAAAAACTGTTTTTT. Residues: CASSYRGPGEKLFF.

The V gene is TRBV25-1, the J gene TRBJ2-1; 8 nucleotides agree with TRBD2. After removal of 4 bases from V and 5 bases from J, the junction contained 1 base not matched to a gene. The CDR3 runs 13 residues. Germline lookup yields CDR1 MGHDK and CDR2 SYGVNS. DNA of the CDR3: TGTGCCAGCAGTGGGGGACTAGACAATGAGCAGTTCTTC. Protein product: CASSGGLDNEQFF.

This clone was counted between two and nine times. CDR3 coding DNA: TGTGCCAGCAGCTTGGATCAGGGGAGCACTGAAGCTTTCTTT. This encodes CASSLDQGSTEAFF. The V and J genes are TRBV5-6 and TRBJ1-1, with D possibly being TRBD1 (6 bases). CDR1 is SGHDT and CDR2 is YYEEEE in the germline V gene. V gave up 0 bases and J gave up 4 bases, with 10 bases separating them. This CDR3 has 14 residues.

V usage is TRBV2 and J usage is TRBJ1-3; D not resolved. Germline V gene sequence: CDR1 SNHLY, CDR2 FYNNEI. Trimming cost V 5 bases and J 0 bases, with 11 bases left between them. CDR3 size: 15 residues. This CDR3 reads CASSPIELSGNTIYF. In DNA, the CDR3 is TGTGCCAGCAGTCCAATTGAACTCTCTGGAAACACCATATATTTT.

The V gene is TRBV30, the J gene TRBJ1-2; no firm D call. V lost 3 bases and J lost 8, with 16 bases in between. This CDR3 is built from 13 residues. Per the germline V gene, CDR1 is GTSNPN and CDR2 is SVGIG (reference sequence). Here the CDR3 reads CAWSFGPSRGYTF. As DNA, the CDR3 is TGTGCCTGGAGCTTTGGGCCATCCCGGGGCTACACCTTC.

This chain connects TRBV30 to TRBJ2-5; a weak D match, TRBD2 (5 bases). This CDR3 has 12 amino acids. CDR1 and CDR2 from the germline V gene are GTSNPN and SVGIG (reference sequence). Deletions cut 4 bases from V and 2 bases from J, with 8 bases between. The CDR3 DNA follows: TGTGCCTGGAAAACGGGGCAAGAGACCCAGTACTTC. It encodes CAWKTGQETQYF.

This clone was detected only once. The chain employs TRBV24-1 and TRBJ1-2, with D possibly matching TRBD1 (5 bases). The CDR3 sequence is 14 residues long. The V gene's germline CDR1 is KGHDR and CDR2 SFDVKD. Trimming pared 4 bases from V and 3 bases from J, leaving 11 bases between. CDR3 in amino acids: CATSDPGRDYGYTF. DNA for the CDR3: TGTGCCACCAGTGACCCCGGCAGGGACTATGGCTACACCTTC.

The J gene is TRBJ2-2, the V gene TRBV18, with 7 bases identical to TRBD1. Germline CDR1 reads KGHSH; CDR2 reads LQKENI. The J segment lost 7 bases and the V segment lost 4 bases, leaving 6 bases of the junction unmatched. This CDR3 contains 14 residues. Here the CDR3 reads CASSQGQSVGELFF. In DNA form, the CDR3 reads TGTGCCAGCTCACAGGGACAGTCTGTCGGGGAGCTGTTTTTT.

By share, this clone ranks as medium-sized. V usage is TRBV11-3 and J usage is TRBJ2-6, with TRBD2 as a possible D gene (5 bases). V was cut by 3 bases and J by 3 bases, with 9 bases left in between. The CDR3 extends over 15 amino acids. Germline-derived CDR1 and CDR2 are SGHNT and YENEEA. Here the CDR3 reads CASSFGVDGANVLTF. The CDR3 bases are TGTGCCAGCAGCTTCGGGGTCGATGGGGCCAACGTCCTGACTTTC.

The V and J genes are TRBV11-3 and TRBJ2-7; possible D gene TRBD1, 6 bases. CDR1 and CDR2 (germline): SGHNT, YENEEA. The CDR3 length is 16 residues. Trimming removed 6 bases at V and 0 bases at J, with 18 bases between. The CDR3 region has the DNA TGTGCCAGCAGGACCTACAAAACAGGGATCTCCTACGAGCAGTACGTC. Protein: CASRTYKTGISYEQYV.

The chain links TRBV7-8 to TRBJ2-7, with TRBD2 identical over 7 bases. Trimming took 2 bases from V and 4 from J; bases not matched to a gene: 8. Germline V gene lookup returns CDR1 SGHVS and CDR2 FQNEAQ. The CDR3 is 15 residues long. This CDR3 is CASSLNQAGQYEQYV. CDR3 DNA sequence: TGTGCCAGCAGCTTAAACCAAGCGGGGCAGTACGAGCAGTACGTC.

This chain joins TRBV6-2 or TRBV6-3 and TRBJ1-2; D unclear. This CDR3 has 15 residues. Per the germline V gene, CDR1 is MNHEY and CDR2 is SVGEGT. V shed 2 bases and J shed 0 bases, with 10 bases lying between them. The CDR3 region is CASSYRGRPNYGYTF. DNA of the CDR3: TGTGCCAGCAGTTACCGAGGCCGACCTAACTATGGCTACACCTTC.

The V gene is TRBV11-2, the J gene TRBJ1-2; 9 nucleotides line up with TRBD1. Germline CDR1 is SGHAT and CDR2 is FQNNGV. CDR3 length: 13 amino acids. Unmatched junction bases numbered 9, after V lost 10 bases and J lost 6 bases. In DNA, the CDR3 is TGTGCCACGCGGGGACAGGGAGAAGATGGCTACACCTTC. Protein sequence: CATRGQGEDGYTF.

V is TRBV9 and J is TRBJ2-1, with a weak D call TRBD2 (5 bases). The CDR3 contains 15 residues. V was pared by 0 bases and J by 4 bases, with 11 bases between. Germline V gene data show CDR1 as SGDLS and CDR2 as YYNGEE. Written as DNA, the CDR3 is TGTGCCAGCAGCGTAGACGGGGAACAGTACAATGAGCAGTTCTTC. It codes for CASSVDGEQYNEQFF.

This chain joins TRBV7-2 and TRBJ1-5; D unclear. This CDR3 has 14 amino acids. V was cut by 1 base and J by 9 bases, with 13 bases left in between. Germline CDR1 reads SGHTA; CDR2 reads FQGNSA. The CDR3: CASSLDGVAGPQHF. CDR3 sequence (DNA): TGTGCCAGCAGCTTAGATGGGGTGGCGGGGCCCCAGCATTTT. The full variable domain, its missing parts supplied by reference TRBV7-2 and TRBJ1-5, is GAGVSQSPSNKVTEKGKDVELRCDPISGHTALYWYRQSLGQGLEFLIYFQGNSAPDKSGLPSDRFSAERTGGSVSTLTIQRTQQEDSAVYLCASSLDGVAGPQHFGDGTRLSIL.

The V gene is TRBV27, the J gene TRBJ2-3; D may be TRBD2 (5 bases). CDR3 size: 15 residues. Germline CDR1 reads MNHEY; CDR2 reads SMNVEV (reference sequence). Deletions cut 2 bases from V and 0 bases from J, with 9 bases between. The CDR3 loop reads CASSLEGRSTDTQYF. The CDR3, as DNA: TGTGCCAGCAGTTTAGAGGGCAGAAGCACAGATACGCAGTATTTT.

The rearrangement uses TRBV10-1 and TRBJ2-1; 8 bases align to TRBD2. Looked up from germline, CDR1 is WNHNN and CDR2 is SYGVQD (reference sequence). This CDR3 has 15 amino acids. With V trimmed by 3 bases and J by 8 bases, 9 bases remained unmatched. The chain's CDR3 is CASSDLTSGGDEQFF. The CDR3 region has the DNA TGCGCCAGCAGTGATTTAACTAGCGGAGGGGATGAGCAGTTCTTC.

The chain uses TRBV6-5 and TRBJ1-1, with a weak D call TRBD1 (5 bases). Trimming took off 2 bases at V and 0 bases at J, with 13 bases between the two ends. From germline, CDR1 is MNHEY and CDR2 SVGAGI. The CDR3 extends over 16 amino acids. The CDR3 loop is CASSYGAGLVNTEAFF. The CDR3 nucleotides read TGTGCCAGCAGTTACGGGGCAGGGTTGGTGAACACTGAAGCTTTCTTT.

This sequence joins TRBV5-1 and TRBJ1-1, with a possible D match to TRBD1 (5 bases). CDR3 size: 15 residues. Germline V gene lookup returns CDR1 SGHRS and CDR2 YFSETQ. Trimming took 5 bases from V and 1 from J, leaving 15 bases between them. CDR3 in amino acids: CASRLHDRSNTEAFF. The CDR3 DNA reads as TGCGCCAGCAGACTCCACGACAGATCGAACACTGAAGCTTTCTTT.

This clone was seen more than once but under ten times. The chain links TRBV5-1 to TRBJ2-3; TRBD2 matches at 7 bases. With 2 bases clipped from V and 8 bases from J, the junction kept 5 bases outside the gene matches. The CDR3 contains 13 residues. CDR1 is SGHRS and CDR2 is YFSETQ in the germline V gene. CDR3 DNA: TGCGCCAGCAGCTTTGGGCCGGGAGGTACGCAGTATTTT. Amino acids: CASSFGPGGTQYF.

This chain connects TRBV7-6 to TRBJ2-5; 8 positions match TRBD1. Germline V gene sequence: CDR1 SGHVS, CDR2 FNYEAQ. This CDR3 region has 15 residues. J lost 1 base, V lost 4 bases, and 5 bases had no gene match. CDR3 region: CASSSRGLPQETQYF. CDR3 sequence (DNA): TGTGCCAGCAGCTCCAGGGGGCTGCCCCAAGAGACCCAGTACTTC.

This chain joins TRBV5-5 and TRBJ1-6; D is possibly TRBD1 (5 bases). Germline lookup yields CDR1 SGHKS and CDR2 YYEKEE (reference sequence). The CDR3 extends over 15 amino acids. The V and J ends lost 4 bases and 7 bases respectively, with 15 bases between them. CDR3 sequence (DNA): TGTGCCAGCAGCCGGACGGACACCGGCAATTCACCCCTCCACTTT. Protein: CASSRTDTGNSPLHF.

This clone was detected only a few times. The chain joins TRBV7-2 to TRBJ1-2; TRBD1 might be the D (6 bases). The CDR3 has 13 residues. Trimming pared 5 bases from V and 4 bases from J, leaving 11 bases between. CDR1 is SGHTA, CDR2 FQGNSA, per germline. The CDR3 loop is CASSLTGIYGYTF. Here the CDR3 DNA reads TGTGCCAGCAGCCTCACAGGGATCTATGGCTACACCTTC.

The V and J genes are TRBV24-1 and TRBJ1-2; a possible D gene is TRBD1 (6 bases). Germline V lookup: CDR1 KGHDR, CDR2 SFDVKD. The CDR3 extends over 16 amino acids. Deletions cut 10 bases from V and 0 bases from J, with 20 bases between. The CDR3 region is CATRGGDAGANYGYTF. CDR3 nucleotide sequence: TGTGCCACGAGAGGGGGGGACGCAGGAGCTAACTATGGCTACACCTTC.

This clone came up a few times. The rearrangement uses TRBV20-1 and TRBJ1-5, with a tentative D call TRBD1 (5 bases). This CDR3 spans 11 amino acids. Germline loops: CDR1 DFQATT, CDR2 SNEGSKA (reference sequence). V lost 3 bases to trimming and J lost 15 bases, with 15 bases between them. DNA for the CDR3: TGCAGTGCTAGTTTTGGGGCTGAGATGCATTTT. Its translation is CSASFGAEMHF.

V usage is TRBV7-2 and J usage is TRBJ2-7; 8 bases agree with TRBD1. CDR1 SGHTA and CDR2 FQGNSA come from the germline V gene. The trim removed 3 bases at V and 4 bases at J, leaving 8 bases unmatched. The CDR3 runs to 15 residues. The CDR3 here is CASSFDRGGMYEQYF. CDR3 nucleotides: TGTGCCAGCAGCTTCGACAGGGGTGGTATGTACGAGCAGTACTTC.

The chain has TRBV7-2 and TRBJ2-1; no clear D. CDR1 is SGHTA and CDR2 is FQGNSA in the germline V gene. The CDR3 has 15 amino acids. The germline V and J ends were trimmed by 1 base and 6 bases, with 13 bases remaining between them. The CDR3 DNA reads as TGTGCCAGCAGCTTAGACCGGAGTCCTTTCAATGAGCAGTTCTTC. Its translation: CASSLDRSPFNEQFF. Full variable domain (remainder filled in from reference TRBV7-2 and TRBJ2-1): GAGVSQSPSNKVTEKGKDVELRCDPISGHTALYWYRQSLGQGLEFLIYFQGNSAPDKSGLPSDRFSAERTGGSVSTLTIQRTQQEDSAVYLCASSLDRSPFNEQFFGPGTRLTVL.